This T cell receptor beta chain was profiled in a study of human T cells and chemical hapten exposure. As the library was built, unique molecular identifiers were attached to individual cDNA molecules. TCRdb re-analysed the RACE reads in MiXCR, keeping a single row per CDR3 protein. The sample shows roughly 160,000 distinct CDR3 sequences, 14% of them seen only once. The ends lost 6 bases at V and 3 bases at J; junction bases unmatched: 2. CDR3 length equals 13 residues. Germline V gives CDR1 MNHEY, CDR2 SVGEGT. Regarding time point: patch test 1, 2 weeks after DPC sensitization. Treatment indicated: therapeutic diphenylcyclopropenone sensitization with weekly scalp DPC. At patch-test visits, sampling came before the patch test.

Sample: whole blood, taken in connection with sensitization to the hapten diphenylcyclopropenone (DPC). This clonotype was obtained from a woman aged 25-40 years with alopecia areata. Some clones in this sample may be carry-over from other donors' samples. The chain employs TRBV6-2 or TRBV6-3 and TRBJ2-7; 10 bases match TRBD2. CDR3 nucleotides: TGTGCCAGCAGGACTAGCGGGTACTACGAGCAGTACTTC. This sequence encodes CASRTSGYYEQYF.